The sequence of this T cell receptor beta chain was determined in a study of cytomegalovirus exposure and HLA in healthy donors (TCRdb year 2017). For the wider study: The roughly 650 repertoires of the first cohort and the 95 to 150 validation repertoires were produced on the same platform, according to a later analysis. The aim of the study was to test whether cataloging public T cell receptors could identify signatures of past pathogen exposure. Along with the roughly 710-subject first cohort, a separate validation cohort of over 90 different subjects was used. To predict cytomegalovirus infection status, the study combined high-throughput TCR immunosequencing, statistical association of individual TCRs with disease status, and machine learning.

From the cysteine up to the phenylalanine, the CDR3 has a length of 14 residues. Of all the DNA, just the CDR3 is kept, 42 bases in frame from base 1. At the junction V is shortened by 9 bases and J by 0 bases, with 13 bases in between. The germline V gene encodes CDR1 SNHLY and CDR2 FYNNEI. Regarding this clone: The target of this receptor is not known. Base qualities are not recorded, but no much larger clone differs from it by a single base.

Library preparation used the immunoSEQ multiplex PCR assay. From the authors' description of their analysis: A statistical classification framework was developed to diagnose cytomegalovirus status using the catalog of TCR beta chain sequences. Imported from immuneACCESS, the table was reduced by TCRdb to in-frame sequences with V and J called. These copies leave out some clones; in studies compared against another copy, an unresolved V gene accounts for under half, and the cause of the remainder is not known. V, J and clone size are taken as reported in that table, and D and trimming were inferred from the DNA itself. Present in this sample are about 330,000 clones, approximately 86% of which were seen just once. The ten largest make up roughly 1.2% of the sample. The donors belonged to the validation cohort of about 120 subjects, which was separate from the 666-subject first cohort. Study-level results and caveats: In vitro tests confirmed that a few of the cytomegalovirus-associated TCR beta chains recognize cytomegalovirus antigens. A later analysis found that TCRs clustered in the first cohort also tended to co-occur in the 95 to 150 validation repertoires, with 94% of cluster scores above 0. A later analysis had no HLA typing for the validation cohort, so co-occurrence there was scored across all 130 or so repertoires. The classifier was reported to diagnose cytomegalovirus status with high specificity and sensitivity in both the original cohort and the validation cohort. The study gave a list of 150 to 200 TCR beta chains associated with cytomegalovirus. Most TCR sequences were seen in very few donors, while some public TCRs were found in many individuals. It was suggested by the authors that the approach could potentially be generalized to other disease states and immunological phenotypes.

Sequencing was done on a sample of PBMCs. The clonotype was recovered from a woman aged 30 to 39 in good health and CMV-seropositive. The sequence links TRBV2 to TRBJ2-3, with an unclear D gene assignment. CDR3 sequence: CARALGRSTDTQYF. DNA sequence: TGTGCCAGAGCACTTGGCAGGAGCACAGATACGCAGTATTTT.